The source of this T cell receptor beta chain is a study of siplizumab effects on memory and regulatory T cells (dated by TCRdb to the late 2010s). Some background on the complete study: The study looked at the effect of siplizumab, an anti-CD2 antibody, on alloreactive T-cell subsets in allogeneic mixed lymphocyte reactions made from human PBMCs. General conclusions and limits of the study: A naive or memory phenotype could not be assigned to roughly 80-97% of proliferating CD4+ or CD8+ clones. Among mappable alloreactive CD4+ clones, an average Treg-derived fraction of roughly 71% was observed with siplizumab, compared with roughly 28% in control reactions. The cumulative frequency of alloreactive sequences traceable to unstimulated CD4+ memory T cells was significantly reduced by siplizumab. Unstimulated naive T cells appeared to be more diverse than memory T cells, and naive cells seemed to make a substantial contribution to the alloresponse. Because sequences at frequencies below about 10^-5 were poorly captured, only a minor fraction of alloreactive clones could be mapped back to unstimulated subsets. The suppressive function of proliferating Tregs from siplizumab cultures was not functionally confirmed.

Sorted unstimulated T cells, along with proliferating T cells recovered from mixed lymphocyte reactions, underwent TCRbeta CDR3 sequencing. Fresh whole blood from approximately 10 HLA-typed healthy donors was used to isolate PBMCs. Note on this clone: Its binding antigen is unknown. No base-level quality is on record; no much larger clone is a single base apart.

CDR1 and CDR2, looked up from the germline V gene, are SGHRS and YFSETQ. The CDR3 covers 16 residues, taking in both the cysteine and the phenylalanine. Just the 48-base CDR3 DNA is kept, in frame starting at base 1. Relative to germline, V is 0 bases shorter and J is 0 bases shorter, with 11 bases between their ends. Libraries came from the immunoSEQ multiplex PCR assay. Each sample had 85,000 to 100,000 TCR templates assayed by the deep sequencing platform. Genomic DNA extracted from sorted T cells was the material used for TCRbeta CDR3 sequencing. The study's processing was this. Clonal analysis of TCRbeta CDR3 data was done in the R programming language. Alloreactive CD4+ and CD8+ clones were identified by comparing unstimulated samples to CFSE-low samples taken after the reaction. By matching sequences to the repertoires of sorted unstimulated Treg and non-Treg cells, each alloreactive CD4+ clone was assigned a regulatory or non-regulatory origin. Imported from immuneACCESS, the table was reduced by TCRdb to in-frame sequences with V and J called. These copies leave out some clones; in studies compared against another copy, an unresolved V gene accounts for under half, and the cause of the remainder is not known. The DNA gave D and trimming, while V, J and clone size come from that table. This sample holds fewer than 130,000 clones; 92% were observed only once. Roughly 1.4% of the sample goes to the ten largest clones.

Recombination joined TRBV5-1 with TRBJ2-3; no confident D gene assignment can be made. The receptor's source is a human donor in good health. Sequenced input: CD4+ T cells sorted from blood. The DNA reads as follows: TGCGCCAGCAGCTTGGTTGTAGCCGGAAGCACAGATACGCAGTATTTT. This yields the protein CASSLVVAGSTDTQYF.